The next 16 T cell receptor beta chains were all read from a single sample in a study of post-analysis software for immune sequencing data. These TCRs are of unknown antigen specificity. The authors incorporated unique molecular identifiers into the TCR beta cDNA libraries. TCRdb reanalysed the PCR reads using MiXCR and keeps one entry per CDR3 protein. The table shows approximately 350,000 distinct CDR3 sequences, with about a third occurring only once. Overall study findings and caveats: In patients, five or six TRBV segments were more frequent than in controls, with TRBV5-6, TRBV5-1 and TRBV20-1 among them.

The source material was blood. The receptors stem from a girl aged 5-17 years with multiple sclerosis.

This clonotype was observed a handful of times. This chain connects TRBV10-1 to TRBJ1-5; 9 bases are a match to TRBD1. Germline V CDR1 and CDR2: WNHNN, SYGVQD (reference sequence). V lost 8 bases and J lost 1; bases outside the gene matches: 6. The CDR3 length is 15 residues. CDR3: CASRTGDLSNQPQHF. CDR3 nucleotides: TGCGCCAGCCGGACAGGGGATTTAAGCAATCAGCCCCAGCATTTT.

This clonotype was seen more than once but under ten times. This CDR3 reads CASRRGIRNEQFF. In DNA, the CDR3 is TGTGCCAGCAGGAGGGGGATCCGCAATGAGCAGTTCTTC. The chain joins TRBV6-1 to TRBJ2-1; D may be TRBD1 (6 bases). The V gene lost 6 bases and the J gene lost 6 bases, with 12 bases spanning the gap. CDR1 is MNHNS, CDR2 SASEGT, per germline. CDR3 length: 13 residues.

CDR3 bases: TGTGCCAGCAGCTACGGACAGCCTATGAACACTGAAGCTTTCTTT. This codes for CASSYGQPMNTEAFF. The chain carries TRBV11-2 and TRBJ1-1, with a possible D match to TRBD1 (6 bases). Germline CDR1 SGHAT, CDR2 FQNNGV. The CDR3 is 15 residues long. V gave up 4 bases and J gave up 0 bases, with 12 bases separating them.

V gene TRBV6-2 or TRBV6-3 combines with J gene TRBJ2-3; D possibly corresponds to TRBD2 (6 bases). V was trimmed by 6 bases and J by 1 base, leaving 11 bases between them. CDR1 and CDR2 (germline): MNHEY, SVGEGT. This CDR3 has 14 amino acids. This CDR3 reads CASSYPGGTDTQYF. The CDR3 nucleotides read TGTGCCAGCAGCTACCCGGGGGGCACAGATACGCAGTATTTT.

Here the CDR3 DNA reads TGCAGCTTCCCACGCGGAGATACGCAGTATTTT. As protein: CSFPRGDTQYF. The genes are TRBV29-1 and TRBJ2-3; unclear D gene. V was trimmed by 8 bases and J by 5 bases, leaving 11 bases between them. The CDR3 loop spans 11 amino acids. Per germline, CDR1 SQVTM and CDR2 ANQGSEA.

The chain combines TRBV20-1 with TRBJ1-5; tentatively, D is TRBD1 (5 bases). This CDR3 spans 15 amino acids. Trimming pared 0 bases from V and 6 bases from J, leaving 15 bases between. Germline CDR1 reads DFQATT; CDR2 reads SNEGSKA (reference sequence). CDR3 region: CSARDYQGGSQPQHF. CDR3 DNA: TGCAGTGCTAGAGATTACCAGGGCGGGAGTCAGCCCCAGCATTTT.

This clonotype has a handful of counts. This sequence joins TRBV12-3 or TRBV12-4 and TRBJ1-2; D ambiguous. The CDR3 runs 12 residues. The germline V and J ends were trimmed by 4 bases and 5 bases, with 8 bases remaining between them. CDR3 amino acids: CASSSGVYGYTF. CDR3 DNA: TGTGCCAGCAGTTCAGGAGTATATGGCTACACCTTC.

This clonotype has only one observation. The CDR3 reads CASSPPGDRGHTEAFF. The CDR3 DNA follows: TGTGCCAGCTCACCACCGGGGGACAGGGGACACACTGAAGCTTTCTTT. V and J are TRBV18 and TRBJ1-1; 10 nucleotides line up with TRBD1. V gave up 0 bases and J gave up 3 bases; unmatched junction bases: 4. The CDR3 loop spans 16 amino acids. Germline V gives CDR1 KGHSH, CDR2 LQKENI.

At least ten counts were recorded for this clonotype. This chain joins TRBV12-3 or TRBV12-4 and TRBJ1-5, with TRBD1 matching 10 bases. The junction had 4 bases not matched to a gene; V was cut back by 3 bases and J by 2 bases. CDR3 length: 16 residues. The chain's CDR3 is CASSFSGTGGNQPQHF. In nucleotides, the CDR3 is TGTGCCAGCAGTTTTTCCGGGACAGGGGGCAATCAGCCCCAGCATTTT.

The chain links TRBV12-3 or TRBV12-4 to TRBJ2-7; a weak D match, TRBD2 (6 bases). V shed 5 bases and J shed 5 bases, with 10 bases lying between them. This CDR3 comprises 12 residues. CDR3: CASSPRRDEQYF. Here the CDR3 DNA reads TGTGCCAGCAGTCCTCGGAGGGACGAGCAGTACTTC.

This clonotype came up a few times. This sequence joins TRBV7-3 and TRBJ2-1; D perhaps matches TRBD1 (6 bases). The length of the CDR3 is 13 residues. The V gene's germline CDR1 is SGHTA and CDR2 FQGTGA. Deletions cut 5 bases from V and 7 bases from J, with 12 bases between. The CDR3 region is CASSLDSKNEQFF. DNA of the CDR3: TGTGCCAGCAGCCTGGACAGTAAAAATGAGCAGTTCTTC.

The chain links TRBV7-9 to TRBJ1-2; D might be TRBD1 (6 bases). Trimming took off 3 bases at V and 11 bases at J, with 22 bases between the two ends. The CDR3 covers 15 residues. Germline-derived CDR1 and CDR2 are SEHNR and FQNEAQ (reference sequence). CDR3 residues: CASSFYRDTQLVYTF. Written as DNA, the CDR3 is TGTGCCAGCAGCTTTTATAGGGACACCCAACTCGTTTACACCTTC.

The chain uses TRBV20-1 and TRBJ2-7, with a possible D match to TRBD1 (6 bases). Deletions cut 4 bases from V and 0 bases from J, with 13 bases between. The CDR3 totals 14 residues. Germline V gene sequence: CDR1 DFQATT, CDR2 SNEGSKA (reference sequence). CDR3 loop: CSATGAYTSYEQYF. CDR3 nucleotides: TGCAGTGCTACAGGGGCGTATACCTCCTACGAGCAGTACTTC.

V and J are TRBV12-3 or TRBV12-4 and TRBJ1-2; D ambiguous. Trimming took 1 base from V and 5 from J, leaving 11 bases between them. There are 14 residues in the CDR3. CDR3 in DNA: TGTGCCAGCAGTTTAGAAGGTTACTCTTATGGCTACACCTTC. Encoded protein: CASSLEGYSYGYTF.

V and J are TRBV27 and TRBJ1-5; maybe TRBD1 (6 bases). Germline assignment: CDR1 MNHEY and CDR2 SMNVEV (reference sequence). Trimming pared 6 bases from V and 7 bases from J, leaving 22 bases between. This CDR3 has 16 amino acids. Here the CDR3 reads CASSPWGRGWEQPQHF. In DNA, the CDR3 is TGTGCCAGCAGCCCCTGGGGGAGGGGGTGGGAACAGCCCCAGCATTTT.

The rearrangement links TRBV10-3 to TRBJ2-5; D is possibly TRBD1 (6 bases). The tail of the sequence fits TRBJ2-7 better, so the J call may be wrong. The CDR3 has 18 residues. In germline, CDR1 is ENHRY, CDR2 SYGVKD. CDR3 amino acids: CAISESTTGSIISYEQYF. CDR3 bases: TGTGCCATCAGTGAGTCGACGACAGGTTCTATCATATCCTACGAGCAGTACTTC.